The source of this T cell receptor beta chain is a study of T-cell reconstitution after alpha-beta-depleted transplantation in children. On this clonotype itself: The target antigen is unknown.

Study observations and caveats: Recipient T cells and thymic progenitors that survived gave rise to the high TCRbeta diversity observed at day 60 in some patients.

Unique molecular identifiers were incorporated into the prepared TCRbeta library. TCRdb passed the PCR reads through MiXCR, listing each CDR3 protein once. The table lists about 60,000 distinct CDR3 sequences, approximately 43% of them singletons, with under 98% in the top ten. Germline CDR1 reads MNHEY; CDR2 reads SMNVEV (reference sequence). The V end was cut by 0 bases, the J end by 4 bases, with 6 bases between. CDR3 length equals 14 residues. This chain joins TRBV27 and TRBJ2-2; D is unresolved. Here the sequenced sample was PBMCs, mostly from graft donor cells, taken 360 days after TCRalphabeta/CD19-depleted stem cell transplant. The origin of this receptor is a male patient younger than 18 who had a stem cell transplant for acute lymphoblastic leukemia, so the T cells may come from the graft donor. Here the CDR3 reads CASSLSDLTGELFF. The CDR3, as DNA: TGTGCCAGCAGTTTATCCGATCTCACCGGGGAGCTGTTTTTT.